A selection of T cell receptor beta chains follows, all from one sample in a study of T cell responses to AZD1222 COVID-19 vaccine. Produced via immunoSEQ multiplex PCR; TCRdb's table is partial and in-frame only. Of 80,000 to 95,000 clones detected, approximately 80% appear once; the ten largest clones hold around 21%. The input for sequencing was peripheral blood, taken on day 0 of AZD1222 vaccination. These receptors were taken from an adult in good health. Both conserved end residues are part of each CDR3.

TRBJ1-3 TRBV5-6 CASSSRDTSGNTIYF
TRBJ2-1 TRBV21-1 CASSKYSGEGGQFF
TRBJ1-2 TRBV2 CAVSGYTF
TRBJ2-7 TRBV3-1/TRBV3-2 CASSPPGTGEREQYF
TRBJ2-3 TRBV5-1 CASSFGLAYTDTQYF
TRBJ1-4 TRBV11-2 CASSSQDREKLFF
TRBJ2-1 TRBV7-2 CASSLVPAGVSNEQFF
TRBJ2-7 TRBV11-2 CASSFGTSGNEQYF
TRBJ2-7 TRBV19 CASSISQLAGDSNEQYF
TRBJ1-2 TRBV6-5 CASSSPRTGNGYTF
TRBJ2-5 TRBV7-2 CASSVGGSGETQYF
TRBJ2-7 TRBV11-2 CASSFQASSYEQYF
TRBJ1-5 TRBV27 CASSLSRWQPQHF
TRBJ2-7 TRBV27 CASSLGSGTEGYEQYF
TRBJ2-7 TRBV18 CASSPTGPGQASYEQYF
TRBJ2-1 TRBV18 CASSPTSGRYNEQFF
TRBJ2-1 TRBV4-2 CASSQDDYSSDEQFF
TRBJ1-4 TRBV5-1 CASSLLGTEHEKLFF
TRBJ1-1 TRBV30 CAWSLLGGTEAFF
TRBJ1-2 TRBV6-1 CASSYTGVNYGYTF
TRBJ1-6 TRBV7-9 CASSSARGGERLGSPLHF
TRBJ2-7 TRBV28 CASRPTGAYEQYF
TRBJ2-5 TRBV6-5 CASSYSNRVQETQYF
TRBJ2-1 TRBV19 CASSLSGDAYNEQFF
TRBJ1-1 TRBV7-9 CASSFTGQSEAFF
TRBJ2-2 TRBV4-3 CASSQGSLAGVVTGELFF
TRBJ1-6 TRBV30 CAWSVGSPLHF
TRBJ2-1 TRBV7-6 CASSLAGTSGALNEQFF
TRBJ2-2 TRBV7-6 CASSAPGGLPGELFF
TRBJ1-3 TRBV7-9 CASSFRGATSGNTIYF
TRBJ2-1 TRBV7-2 CAISWEFNEQFF
TRBJ2-5 TRBV12-3/TRBV12-4 CASSFQGLETQYF
TRBJ2-7 TRBV7-2 CASSFGQGPYEQYF
TRBJ1-4 TRBV19 CASTRTLNEKLFF
TRBJ2-1 TRBV7-2 CASSLVPAGSYNEQFF
TRBJ1-5 TRBV2 CAQRTGGLDQPQHF
TRBJ2-5 TRBV6-5 CASRVADKETQYF
TRBJ1-4 TRBV7-9 CASSADRGSFATNEKLFF
TRBJ2-1 TRBV4-2 CASSQDLDHNEQFF
TRBJ1-1 TRBV12-5 CASGLATGKSDTEAFF
TRBJ1-6 TRBV2 CASSLDRDNSPLHF
TRBJ1-5 TRBV18 CASSQRQGDQPQHF
TRBJ1-5 TRBV28 CASSLYRVPGPQHF
TRBJ1-2 TRBV28 CASSFGTGGGYGYTF
TRBJ1-5 TRBV19 CASRGQINQPQHF
TRBJ1-3 TRBV29-1 CSVGGGANTIYF
TRBJ2-3 TRBV25-1 CASSAGGGNTDTQYF
TRBJ2-7 TRBV5-4 CASSLASGPEQYF
TRBJ2-7 TRBV3-1/TRBV3-2 CASSQGILLAGGRYEQYF
TRBJ2-1 TRBV10-1 CASSESQGQDWNEQFF
TRBJ2-7 TRBV18 CASSPPSGGIYEQYF
TRBJ1-1 TRBV19 CASSRTPNTEAFF
TRBJ2-5 TRBV7-8 CASNRDRGGETQYF
TRBJ1-2 TRBV18 CASSYGQGGNYGYTF
TRBJ1-5 TRBV5-6 CASSLGRVGFNQPQHF
TRBJ2-5 TRBV3-1/TRBV3-2 CASSQLGFETQYF
TRBJ2-3 TRBV10-1 CASSPGTRTGTQYF
TRBJ2-1 TRBV3-1/TRBV3-2 CASSLTVAGSLYNEQFF
TRBJ1-4 TRBV5-1 CASSSQGGTNEKLFF
TRBJ2-2 TRBV18 CASSRGEANTGELFF